The 29 T cell receptor beta chains in this list originate from one sample, sequenced in a study of cytomegalovirus exposure and HLA in healthy donors. 60 Vbeta and 13 Jbeta primers were used in PCR. TCRdb keeps only in-frame clones here, not all; method: immunoSEQ multiplex PCR. Among 150,000 to 200,000 clones listed, 82% were seen once. Sequencing was performed on PBMCs. The receptor set was obtained from a girl under 10 years old in good health and CMV-seropositive.

The V call is TRBV28, the J call TRBJ2-7; weak D call: TRBD1 (6 bases). The CDR3 sequence is 14 residues long. The V and J ends lost 5 bases and 3 bases respectively, with 14 bases between them. Germline lookup yields CDR1 MDHEN and CDR2 SYDVKM. CDR3 coding DNA: TGTGCCAGCAGTCTCTCCCCCAGGGGCTACGAGCAGTACTTC. This encodes CASSLSPRGYEQYF.

J is TRBJ2-1 and V is TRBV6-5; D is perhaps TRBD2 (5 bases). V was cut by 2 bases and J by 0 bases, with 8 bases left in between. Germline-derived CDR1 and CDR2 are MNHEY and SVGAGI. The CDR3 loop spans 15 amino acids. The DNA of the CDR3 is TGTGCCAGCAGTTACGGAGCGGCCTCCTACAATGAGCAGTTCTTC. Its protein is CASSYGAASYNEQFF.

V is TRBV27 and J is TRBJ2-2; a possible D gene is TRBD2 (6 bases). The CDR3 consists of 14 residues. Germline V CDR1 and CDR2: MNHEY, SMNVEV (reference sequence). The ends were cut back, 1 base at V and 7 bases at J, with 10 bases in the middle. The CDR3 reads CASSLYFGSGELFF. In DNA form, the CDR3 reads TGTGCCAGCAGTTTATATTTCGGGAGCGGGGAGCTGTTTTTT.

The chain employs TRBV28 and TRBJ1-1; possible D gene TRBD1, 6 bases. This CDR3 comprises 14 residues. Deletions cut 3 bases from V and 3 bases from J, with 11 bases between. CDR1 MDHEN and CDR2 SYDVKM come from the germline V gene. CDR3 sequence reads: CASSFRDTHTEAFF. The CDR3 DNA sequence: TGTGCCAGCAGTTTTCGGGACACACACACTGAAGCTTTCTTT.

The chain employs TRBV5-1 and TRBJ2-5; TRBD2 agrees at 10 bases. There are 15 residues in the CDR3. CDR1 SGHRS and CDR2 YFSETQ come from the germline V gene. Trimming took 4 bases from V and 2 from J; bases not matched to a gene: 5. In DNA, the CDR3 is TGCGCCAGCAGCCTAGCGGGGGCCCTGCAAGAGACCCAGTACTTC. It is translated as CASSLAGALQETQYF.

The chain joins TRBV28 to TRBJ1-3; D is unresolved. Germline V gene sequence: CDR1 MDHEN, CDR2 SYDVKM. The CDR3 runs to 11 residues. The V and J ends lost 6 bases and 4 bases respectively, with 4 bases between them. The CDR3 spells CASSSGNTIYF. The DNA for the CDR3 is TGTGCCAGCAGCTCGGGAAACACCATATATTTT.

The chain uses TRBV15 and TRBJ1-1; 8 positions agree with TRBD1. The J segment lost 1 base and the V segment lost 0 bases, leaving 4 bases of the junction unmatched. The CDR3 extends over 16 amino acids. Germline CDR1 and CDR2: LNHNV and YYDKDF (reference sequence). CDR3 region: CATSRDYGQGNTEAFF. In DNA, the CDR3 is TGTGCCACCAGCAGAGATTACGGACAGGGGAACACTGAAGCTTTCTTT.

The gene calls are TRBV6-1 and TRBJ2-7, with 8 bases matching TRBD1. The junction had 5 bases not matched to a gene; V was cut back by 7 bases and J by 3 bases. The CDR3 length is 13 residues. The germline CDR1 and CDR2 sequences are MNHNS and SASEGT. The CDR3 region is CASNPGQVYEQYF. The CDR3, as DNA: TGTGCCAGCAACCCGGGACAGGTCTACGAGCAGTACTTC.

This clone was seen once. CDR3 residues: CSVVIDTQYF. CDR3 bases: TGCAGCGTTGTTATAGATACGCAGTATTTT. V and J are TRBV29-1 and TRBJ2-3; D not resolved. Germline lookup yields CDR1 SQVTM and CDR2 ANQGSEA. V was trimmed by 4 bases and J by 5 bases, leaving 4 bases between them. This CDR3 is built from 10 residues.

The V call is TRBV6-6, the J call TRBJ2-5; no clear D. The CDR3 is made up of 14 amino acids. The germline CDR1 and CDR2 sequences are MNHNY and SVGAGI (reference sequence). Trimming took 7 bases from V and 4 from J, leaving 16 bases between them. The CDR3 here is CASNLLEVGETQYF. Here the CDR3 DNA reads TGTGCCAGCAATCTCCTTGAGGTTGGAGAGACCCAGTACTTC.

The chain recombines TRBV9 with TRBJ1-5; D gene ambiguous. Trimming stripped 0 bases from V and 9 bases from J, with 10 bases between. This CDR3 has 13 amino acids. Looked up from germline, CDR1 is SGDLS and CDR2 is YYNGEE. The CDR3 reads CASSVGAGRPQHF. Here the CDR3 DNA reads TGTGCCAGCAGCGTAGGAGCGGGTCGGCCCCAGCATTTT.

The rearrangement links TRBV4-1 to TRBJ1-6; D not certain. This CDR3 is 16 amino acids long. V dropped 1 base and J dropped 8 bases, with 15 bases sitting between them. Germline assignment: CDR1 MGHRA and CDR2 YSYEKL. The CDR3 bases are TGCGCCAGCAGCCAAGCGGGGTCGGGCGTGGATTCACCCCTCCACTTT. Protein product: CASSQAGSGVDSPLHF.

CDR3 protein: CASSKMGRLYEQYF. The CDR3, as DNA: TGTGCCAGCTCAAAAATGGGTAGACTTTACGAGCAGTACTTC. The chain employs TRBV11-2 and TRBJ2-7; D is unclear. Trimming took off 8 bases at V and 4 bases at J, with 18 bases between the two ends. Germline V gene lookup returns CDR1 SGHAT and CDR2 FQNNGV. The CDR3 contains 14 residues.

The chain uses TRBV23-1 and TRBJ2-1, with D maybe TRBD1 (5 bases). TRBV23-1 qualifies as an ORF whose function is uncertain. The CDR3 runs to 16 residues. V was cut by 7 bases and J by 7 bases, with 23 bases left in between. CDR3 loop: CASITIHRMGRNEQFF. In DNA form, the CDR3 reads TGCGCCAGCATTACAATCCATCGGATGGGGCGGAATGAGCAGTTCTTC.

The rearrangement uses TRBV30 and TRBJ2-2; TRBD2 agrees at 8 bases. This CDR3 is built from 16 residues. Losses at the gene ends were 2 bases for V and 5 bases for J; bases not matched to a gene: 10. Per germline, CDR1 GTSNPN and CDR2 SVGIG (reference sequence). CDR3 nucleotides: TGTGCCTGGAGTTCGGTAGCGGGGTGGCGGACCGGGGAGCTGTTTTTT. Its translation is CAWSSVAGWRTGELFF. Based on the CDR3 plus reference TRBV30 and TRBJ2-2, the full variable domain is SQTIHQWPATLVQPVGSPLSLECTVEGTSNPNLYWYRQAAGRGLQLLFYSVGIGQISSEVPQNLSASRPQDRQFILSSKKLLLSDSGFYLCAWSSVAGWRTGELFFGEGSRLTVL.

The chain combines TRBV7-9 with TRBJ2-7, with 14 bases identical to TRBD2. CDR1 and CDR2 (germline): SEHNR, FQNEAQ (reference sequence). V lost 3 bases to trimming and J lost 7 bases; unmatched junction nucleotides: 11. The CDR3 has 17 amino acids. CDR3 amino acids: CASSFSEGTSGSMEQYF. The DNA of the CDR3 is TGTGCCAGCAGCTTTAGTGAAGGGACTAGCGGGAGTATGGAGCAGTACTTC.

J is TRBJ1-4 and V is TRBV6-5, with 11 bases aligning to TRBD1. CDR3 length equals 14 residues. From germline, CDR1 is MNHEY and CDR2 SVGAGI. The trim removed 6 bases at V and 7 bases at J, leaving 4 bases unmatched. The CDR3 nucleotides are TGTGCCAGCAGCCGGGACAGGGGGGCTGAAAAACTGTTTTTT. This codes for CASSRDRGAEKLFF.

The V call is TRBV6-1, the J call TRBJ2-1; D unresolved. The germline gives CDR1 MNHNS, CDR2 SASEGT. Trimming pared 10 bases from V and 0 bases from J, leaving 10 bases between. This CDR3 is built from 13 residues. CDR3 protein: CATRPSSYNEQFF. Here the CDR3 DNA reads TGTGCCACTAGACCAAGCTCCTACAATGAGCAGTTCTTC.

The rearrangement joins TRBV29-1 to TRBJ2-1; the match to TRBD2 covers 8 bases. J lost 8 bases, V lost 7 bases, and 22 bases had no gene match. CDR1 SQVTM and CDR2 ANQGSEA come from the germline V gene. There are 17 residues in the CDR3. The CDR3 sequence is CSGRGVGARGLLDEQFF. The CDR3 DNA follows: TGCAGCGGGCGGGGGGTTGGTGCGAGGGGGTTATTGGATGAGCAGTTCTTC.

J is TRBJ2-3 and V is TRBV11-3; the match to TRBD2 covers 12 bases. This CDR3 spans 17 amino acids. V gave up 5 bases and J gave up 8 bases; unmatched junction bases: 14. Germline CDR1 SGHNT, CDR2 YENEEA. This chain's CDR3 is CASSNSQRLAGDGTQYF. As DNA, the CDR3 is TGTGCCAGCAGCAATTCCCAACGACTAGCGGGAGATGGTACGCAGTATTTT.

The chain combines TRBV5-1 with TRBJ1-3, with 9 bases aligning to TRBD1. Germline V gene data show CDR1 as SGHRS and CDR2 as YFSETQ. CDR3 size: 16 residues. Unmatched junction bases numbered 11, after V lost 6 bases and J lost 4 bases. The CDR3 bases are TGCGCCAGCAATCTTGGGACAGGGAATTCCGGAAACACCATATATTTT. It codes for CASNLGTGNSGNTIYF.

Only one count was recorded for this clone. V is TRBV6-9 and J is TRBJ1-1; 11 bases align to TRBD1. Germline-derived CDR1 and CDR2 are MNHGY and SVAAGI. The V segment lost 0 bases and the J segment 3 bases; nucleotides outside the gene matches: 15. This CDR3 has 20 residues. Written as DNA, the CDR3 is TGTGCCAGCAGTTATTCGTGTCTTCGGACAGGGGGCGCTAGGTACACTGAAGCTTTCTTT. Protein product: CASSYSCLRTGGARYTEAFF.

The chain has TRBV27 and TRBJ1-4, with D uncertain. The CDR3 has 15 amino acids. Germline CDR1 and CDR2: MNHEY and SMNVEV (reference sequence). Trimming cost V 3 bases and J 3 bases, with 11 bases left between them. As DNA, the CDR3 is TGTGCCAGCAGTTTTACGGGTCCTCCTAATGAAAAACTGTTTTTT. This gives the protein CASSFTGPPNEKLFF.

This clone has just one count. The chain links TRBV2 to TRBJ2-5, with D maybe TRBD2 (5 bases). The length of the CDR3 is 13 residues. Between the trimmed V and J ends, which lost 2 bases and 4 bases, there was a span of 8 bases. From germline, CDR1 is SNHLY and CDR2 FYNNEI. CDR3 residues: CASSETAGETQYF. The CDR3 coding sequence is TGTGCCAGCAGTGAAACGGCGGGAGAGACCCAGTACTTC.

The V and J genes are TRBV5-1 and TRBJ2-7; D not certain. With 0 bases removed from V and 2 bases from J, the gap between germline ends came to 9 bases. In germline, CDR1 is SGHRS, CDR2 YFSETQ. The CDR3 sequence is 14 residues long. CDR3: CASSLDLYPYEQYF. CDR3 DNA: TGCGCCAGCAGCTTGGACTTATACCCCTACGAGCAGTACTTC.

The chain couples TRBV5-1 to TRBJ1-2; 9 nucleotides match TRBD1. The CDR3 has 17 residues. The V gene end was trimmed by 5 bases and the J gene end by 1 base; junction bases not matched to a gene: 12. Germline V CDR1 and CDR2: SGHRS, YFSETQ. The CDR3: CASSPIPKTGGNYGYTF. The CDR3 DNA reads as TGCGCCAGCAGTCCTATACCTAAGACAGGGGGTAACTATGGCTACACCTTC.

This clone was found once. The J gene is TRBJ2-5, the V gene TRBV25-1; a possible D gene is TRBD2 (5 bases). Trimming left V 1 base short and J 5 bases short, with 11 bases between. CDR3 length: 14 amino acids. Germline loops: CDR1 MGHDK, CDR2 SYGVNS. CDR3 DNA: TGTGCCAGCAGTGAATTGGGAGCAGGCGAGACCCAGTACTTC. It is translated as CASSELGAGETQYF. Filled out from reference TRBV25-1 and TRBJ2-5, the complete variable domain reads EADIYQTPRYLVIGTGKKITLECSQTMGHDKMYWYQQDPGMELHLIHYSYGVNSTEKGDLSSESTVSRIRTEHFPLTLESARPSHTSQYLCASSELGAGETQYFGPGTRLLVL.

About this clone itself: Relative to the germline gene, one junction end is altered; a read error may explain this. This rearrangement joins TRBV6-1 to TRBJ2-2, with 10 bases lining up with TRBD2. The CDR3 length is 16 residues. CDR1 MNHNS and CDR2 SASEGT come from the germline V gene. The CDR3 sequence is CASTEGTSGVSGELFF. The DNA of the CDR3 is TGTGCCAGCACTGAAGGAACTAGCGGGGTATCCGGGGAGCTGTTTTTT.

The chain has TRBV4-2 and TRBJ2-7, with 12 bases fitting TRBD2. Germline lookup yields CDR1 LGHNA and CDR2 YNFKEQ. The length of the CDR3 is 17 residues. V shed 0 bases, J shed 2 bases, and the junction held 5 bases outside the gene matches. CDR3 loop: CASSQELAGGNPYEQYF. The CDR3 nucleotides are TGTGCCAGCAGCCAAGAACTAGCGGGGGGCAACCCCTACGAGCAGTACTTC.